This T cell receptor (beta chain) is drawn from a study of tumour-infiltrating T cells in Burkitt lymphoma (dated by TCRdb to 2018 to 2021). Study-wide context: When TCR repertoire data were correlated with clinical outcome, productive clonality turned out to predict both overall and progression-free survival, independent of established prognosticators, age at diagnosis among them.

The library was built by means of the immunoSEQ multiplex PCR assay. TCRdb provides this immuneACCESS table in a form limited to in-frame rearrangements. Some clones are lacking; in checked studies, under half of them reflect an unresolved V gene, and why the rest are absent is not known. The sample table records several thousand clones; roughly 73% of these occur just once. Clones ranked in the top ten supply around 37% of the sample. Comment on this clone: There is no known antigen for this receptor. Base qualities are not recorded, but no much larger clone differs from it by a single base.

Sequencing was done on a sample of tumor tissue. The source is a human donor with diffuse large B-cell lymphoma.

For the CDR3, the sequence is CASSRGRGSNQPQHF. The bases read TGTGCCAGCAGCCGCGGGAGGGGAAGCAATCAGCCCCAGCATTTT. In this chain, TRBV2 is recombined with TRBJ1-5; the D gene is possibly TRBD1, with 5 bases matching. There are 15 amino acids in the CDR3, from cysteine to phenylalanine inclusive. Only the CDR3 portion is preserved as DNA: 45 bases, with reading frame beginning at the first base. The germline V gene provides CDR1 SNHLY and CDR2 FYNNEI. Trimming takes 6 bases from V and 1 base from J, and the germline ends sit 13 bases apart.